The source of this TCR beta chain is a study of blood T cell repertoires in COVID-19. Study context: COVID-19 samples, acute and convalescent, were from the United States, Italy and Spain. T cells, B-cell-depleted T cells, or PBMCs provided the cDNA or gDNA that served as material.

V was cut by 4 bases and J by 5 bases, with 10 bases left in between. Germline assignment: CDR1 SGHNT and CDR2 YYREEE (reference sequence). This CDR3 comprises 13 residues. Produced via immunoSEQ multiplex PCR; TCRdb's table is partial and in-frame only. The table has about 230,000 clones, about 85% seen once. This clone appeared many times. The source of this sequence is a man in his forties or fifties with acute or convalescent COVID-19. The chain couples TRBV5-4 to TRBJ1-5, with no clear D. Sequencing was done on a sample of peripheral blood. The CDR3 is CASSPGLDQPQHF. CDR3 nucleotide sequence: TGTGCCAGCAGCCCCGGTTTGGATCAGCCCCAGCATTTT.